The rows below give T cell receptor beta chains drawn from one sample of a study of CD8+CD57+ T cells in acquired aplastic anemia. TCRdb called the reads again in MiXCR, with one record for every CDR3 protein. The sample lists roughly 180,000 distinct CDR3 sequences, less than 65% seen once, with about two fifths in the top ten. The sequenced sample was sorted CD4+, CD8+, or CD8+CD57+ T cells (not recorded which) from PBMCs. These receptors were obtained from a human donor with aplastic anemia. Each CDR3 is given with its conserved first and last residue. Fields, in order: V gene, D gene, clone size, J gene, CDR3 protein, CDR3 DNA. D genes are given only for firm matches. The listing skips clone size in some rows; elsewhere it reads once, few, many or a size class.

TRBV25-1	-	few	TRBJ1-2	CASSLHEWAYGYTF	TGTGCCAGCAGTCTTCATGAGTGGGCCTATGGCTACACCTTC
TRBV11-2	TRBD2	many	TRBJ2-1	CASSLLGLAGEQFF	TGTGCCAGCAGCTTACTGGGACTAGCGGGTGAGCAGTTCTTC
TRBV9	TRBD1	many	TRBJ2-2	CASSVAQGAGELFF	TGTGCCAGCAGCGTAGCACAGGGGGCCGGGGAGCTGTTTTTT
TRBV20-1	-	many	TRBJ1-4	CSARGGGAGEKLFF	TGCAGTGCTAGAGGTGGGGGGGCAGGTGAAAAACTGTTTTTT
TRBV7-2	-	-	TRBJ1-6	CASSEGSYNSPLHF	TGTGCCAGCAGTGAGGGCTCCTATAATTCACCCCTCCACTTT
TRBV7-2	TRBD1	-	TRBJ2-7	CASSPGTARLEYF	TGTGCCAGCAGCCCAGGGACAGCCCGTTTAGAGTACTTC
TRBV29-1	-	-	TRBJ2-7	CSVVDRNYEQYF	TGCAGCGTTGTAGACAGGAACTACGAGCAGTACTTC
TRBV2	-	-	TRBJ1-5	CASRARLHSNQPQHF	TGTGCCAGCAGGGCAAGACTCCATAGCAATCAGCCCCAGCATTTT
TRBV5-1	TRBD1	few	TRBJ2-7	CASSMGQGRSFEQYF	TGCGCCAGCAGCATGGGACAGGGTCGGTCGTTTGAGCAGTACTTC
TRBV29-1	TRBD2	-	TRBJ2-7	CSVELAGGEQYF	TGCAGCGTTGAACTGGCGGGGGGCGAGCAGTACTTC
TRBV24-1	-	few	TRBJ2-1	CATSDLEGEQFF	TGTGCCACCAGTGATTTAGAGGGGGAGCAGTTCTTC
TRBV20-1	-	-	TRBJ1-2	CSASPGWGYTF	TGCAGTGCGTCCCCAGGTTGGGGCTACACCTTC
TRBV10-1	-	-	TRBJ2-7	CASSGQAKLMKNFGEQYF	TGCGCCAGCAGTGGACAGGCGAAACTAATGAAAAACTTTGGGGAGCAGTACTTC
TRBV29-1	TRBD1	-	TRBJ1-5	CSPGGQASNQPQHF	TGCAGCCCAGGGGGACAGGCAAGCAATCAGCCCCAGCATTTT
TRBV6-5	-	-	TRBJ1-6	CASTQGSSPPHF	TGTGCCAGCACCCAGGGGAGTTCACCCCCCCACTTT
TRBV20-1	-	-	TRBJ2-7	CSARGGLPYEQYF	TGCAGTGCTAGAGGGGGATTACCCTACGAGCAGTACTTC
TRBV12-3/TRBV12-4	-	-	TRBJ2-3	CASSPEDTQYF	TGTGCCAGCAGTCCCGAAGATACGCAGTATTTT
TRBV7-3	TRBD2	-	TRBJ2-7	CASTLAGGPHEQYF	TGTGCCAGCACTCTAGCGGGGGGGCCGCACGAGCAGTACTTC
TRBV7-2	-	many	TRBJ1-6	CASTREESPLHF	TGTGCCAGCACCCGAGAGGAGTCACCCCTCCACTTT
TRBV7-2	-	-	TRBJ2-3	CASISGVVGTDTQYF	TGTGCCAGCATCTCAGGGGTAGTAGGTACAGATACACAGTATTTT